This TCR beta chain was recorded in a study of blood T cell repertoires in COVID-19. The wider study: Acute and convalescent COVID-19 samples came from the United States, Italy and Spain.

Profiling relied on immunoSEQ multiplex PCR, and the TCRdb table lists in-frame clones only, not all of them. Of about 200,000 clones in the sample, roughly 86% were seen once. This clone was detected only a few times. The TCR was taken from a woman aged 35 to 49 with acute or convalescent COVID-19. Sequenced input: peripheral blood.

The CDR3 loop is CASSLVGFPGGWGEAFF. Written as DNA, the CDR3 is TGTGCCAGCAGCTTAGTGGGGTTTCCAGGGGGCTGGGGTGAAGCTTTCTTT. The rearrangement joins TRBV7-7 to TRBJ1-1; 8 bases map to TRBD1. The V gene's germline CDR1 is SSHAT and CDR2 FNYEAQ (reference sequence). The CDR3 loop spans 17 amino acids. V lost 1 base, J lost 7 bases, and 14 bases stayed unmatched.